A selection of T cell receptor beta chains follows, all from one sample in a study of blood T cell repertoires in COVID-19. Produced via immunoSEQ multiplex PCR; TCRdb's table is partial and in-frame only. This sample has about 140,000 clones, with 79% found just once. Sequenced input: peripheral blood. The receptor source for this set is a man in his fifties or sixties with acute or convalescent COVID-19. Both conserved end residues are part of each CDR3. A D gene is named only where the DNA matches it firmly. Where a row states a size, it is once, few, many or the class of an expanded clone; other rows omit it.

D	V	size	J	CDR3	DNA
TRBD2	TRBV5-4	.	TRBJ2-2	CASSTYSGRGTGELFF	TGTGCCAGCAGCACCTATAGCGGGAGGGGGACCGGGGAGCTGTTTTTT
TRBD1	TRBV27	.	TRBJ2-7	CASSFGTGYYEQYF	TGTGCCAGCAGTTTTGGGACAGGATACTACGAGCAGTACTTC
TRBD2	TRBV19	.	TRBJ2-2	CASSELALANTGELFF	TGTGCCAGTAGTGAACTAGCGCTCGCGAACACCGGGGAGCTGTTTTTT
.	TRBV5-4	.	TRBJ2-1	CASSLVAGVNEQFF	TGTGCCAGCAGCTTGGTAGCCGGGGTCAATGAGCAGTTCTTC
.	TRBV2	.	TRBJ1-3	CASRQHSGNTIYF	TGTGCCAGCAGACAGCACTCTGGAAACACCATATATTTT
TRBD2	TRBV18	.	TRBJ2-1	CASSPRGLAVSYNEQFF	TGTGCCAGCTCACCTCGAGGGCTAGCGGTCTCCTACAATGAGCAGTTCTTC
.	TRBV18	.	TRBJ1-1	CASSPFQDTEAFF	TGTGCCAGCTCACCGTTCCAGGACACTGAAGCTTTCTTT
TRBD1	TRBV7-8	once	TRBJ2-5	CASRGDRVQETQYF	TGTGCCAGCCGAGGGGACAGGGTCCAAGAGACCCAGTACTTC
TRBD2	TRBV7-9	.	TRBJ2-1	CASRAGTSGYNEQFF	TGTGCCAGCAGGGCCGGGACTAGCGGGTACAATGAGCAGTTCTTC
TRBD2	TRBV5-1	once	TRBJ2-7	CASSTGTSGYEQYF	TGCGCCAGCAGCACCGGGACTAGCGGGTACGAGCAGTACTTC
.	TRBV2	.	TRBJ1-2	CASSDLGGYGYTF	TGTGCCAGCAGTGACCTGGGAGGCTATGGCTACACCTTC
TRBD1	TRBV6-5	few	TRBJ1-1	CASRDRGGGTEAFF	TGTGCCAGCAGGGACAGGGGGGGTGGCACTGAAGCTTTCTTT
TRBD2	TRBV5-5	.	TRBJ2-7	CASSLGLAVTYEQYF	TGTGCCAGCAGCCTCGGACTAGCGGTGACCTACGAGCAGTACTTC
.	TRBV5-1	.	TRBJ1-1	CASSLAGTLNTEAFF	TGCGCCAGCAGCTTGGCCGGGACATTGAACACTGAAGCTTTCTTT
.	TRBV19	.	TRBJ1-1	CASSARQTLNTEAFF	TGTGCCAGTAGTGCCCGACAAACGTTGAACACTGAAGCTTTCTTT